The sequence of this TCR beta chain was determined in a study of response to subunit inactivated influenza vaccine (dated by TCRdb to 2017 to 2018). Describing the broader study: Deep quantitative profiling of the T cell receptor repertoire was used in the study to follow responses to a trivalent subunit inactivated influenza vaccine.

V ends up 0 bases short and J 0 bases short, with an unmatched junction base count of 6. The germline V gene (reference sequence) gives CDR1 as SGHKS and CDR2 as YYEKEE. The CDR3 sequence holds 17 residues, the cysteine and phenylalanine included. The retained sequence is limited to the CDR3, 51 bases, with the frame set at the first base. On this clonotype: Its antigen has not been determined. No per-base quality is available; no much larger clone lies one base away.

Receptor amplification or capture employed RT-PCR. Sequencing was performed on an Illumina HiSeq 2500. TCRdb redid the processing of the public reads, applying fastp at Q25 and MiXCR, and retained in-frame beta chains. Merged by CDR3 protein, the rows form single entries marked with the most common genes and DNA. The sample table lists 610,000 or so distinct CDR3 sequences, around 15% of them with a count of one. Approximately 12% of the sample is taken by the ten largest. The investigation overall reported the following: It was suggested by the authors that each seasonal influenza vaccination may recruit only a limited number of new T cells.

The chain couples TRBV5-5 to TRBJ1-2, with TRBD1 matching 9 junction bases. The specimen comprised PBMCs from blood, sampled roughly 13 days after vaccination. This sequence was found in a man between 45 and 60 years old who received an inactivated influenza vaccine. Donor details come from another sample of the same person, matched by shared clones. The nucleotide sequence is TGTGCCAGCAGCTTGGCAGGGACAGGGAGCACTAACTATGGCTACACCTTC. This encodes CASSLAGTGSTNYGYTF.